The 19 T cell receptor beta chains reported below all come from one sample, sequenced in a study of blood T cell repertoires in COVID-19. The repertoire was sequenced with immunoSEQ multiplex PCR; TCRdb's copy has only in-frame clones and lacks some. The sample lists 50,000 to 70,000 clones; about three quarters were seen once. Sequencing used peripheral blood. These receptors all come from a man between 45 and 60 years old with active or convalescent COVID-19.

The V call is TRBV3-1 (or the pseudogene TRBV3-2), the J call TRBJ2-1, with 12 bases that match TRBD2. V was clipped by 6 bases and J by 2 bases; unmatched bases: 8. The CDR3 sequence is 17 residues long. CDR1 and CDR2 (germline): LGHDT, YNNKEL (reference sequence). This chain's CDR3 is CASSYSTSGGPYNEQFF. CDR3 sequence (DNA): TGTGCCAGCAGTTACTCGACTAGCGGGGGACCCTACAATGAGCAGTTCTTC.

The chain has TRBV24-1 and TRBJ2-3, with D tentatively TRBD2 (6 bases). Trimming cost V 2 bases and J 6 bases, with 11 bases left between them. Germline CDR1 reads KGHDR; CDR2 reads SFDVKD. The length of the CDR3 is 14 residues. The CDR3 reads CATSDWDSPDTQYF. DNA for the CDR3: TGTGCCACCAGTGATTGGGACTCCCCCGATACGCAGTATTTT.

The chain employs TRBV5-4 and TRBJ1-2; 7 bases agree with TRBD1. CDR1 is SGHNT and CDR2 is YYREEE in the germline V gene (reference sequence). Germline trimming cut 9 bases from V and 2 bases from J; bases unmatched to any gene: 4. The CDR3 consists of 12 residues. The CDR3 protein is CATGTANYGYTF. As DNA, the CDR3 is TGTGCCACTGGGACAGCAAACTATGGCTACACCTTC.

A few counts support this clone. The chain joins TRBV5-6 to TRBJ1-2; 9 bases fit TRBD1. The CDR3 length is 15 residues. The germline V gene encodes CDR1 SGHDT and CDR2 YYEEEE. The ends lost 1 base at V and 5 bases at J; junction bases unmatched: 6. This chain's CDR3 is CASSLIGDRGYGYTF. The CDR3 bases are TGTGCCAGCAGCTTGATCGGAGACAGGGGGTATGGCTACACCTTC.

The chain employs TRBV5-1 and TRBJ1-1, with 9 bases that match TRBD1. V lost 6 bases, J lost 1 base, and 13 bases stayed unmatched. From germline, CDR1 is SGHRS and CDR2 YFSETQ. The CDR3 sequence is 17 residues long. The CDR3 sequence is CASTPIPPGQGNTEAFF. The CDR3 DNA sequence: TGCGCCAGCACCCCTATCCCACCGGGACAGGGGAACACTGAAGCTTTCTTT. The full variable domain, in which reference TRBV5-1 and TRBJ1-1 provide the parts outside the CDR3, is KAGVTQTPRYLIKTRGQQVTLSCSPISGHRSVSWYQQTPGQGLQFLFEYFSETQRNKGNFPGRFSGRQFSNSRSEMNVSTLELGDSALYLCASTPIPPGQGNTEAFFGQGTRLTVV.

This clone was found a few times. The chain carries TRBV7-8 and TRBJ1-5, with D possibly being TRBD1 (6 bases). The CDR3 covers 15 residues. The V end was cut by 2 bases, the J end by 6 bases, with 14 bases between. Germline V gene data show CDR1 as SGHVS and CDR2 as FQNEAQ. The CDR3 here is CASSLFQGPSQPQHF. DNA for the CDR3: TGTGCCAGCAGCTTATTTCAGGGGCCCTCTCAGCCCCAGCATTTT.

This clone was picked up one time. The V gene is TRBV5-1, the J gene TRBJ2-7, with D possibly being TRBD2 (5 bases). The CDR3 is made up of 16 amino acids. The V end was cut by 1 base, the J end by 5 bases, with 19 bases between. Germline V gene lookup returns CDR1 SGHRS and CDR2 YFSETQ. This CDR3 is CASSLRAGEGIDEQYF. DNA of the CDR3: TGCGCCAGCAGCTTGAGGGCCGGTGAGGGAATCGACGAGCAGTACTTC. Using reference TRBV5-1 and TRBJ2-7 for the parts outside the CDR3, the full variable domain is KAGVTQTPRYLIKTRGQQVTLSCSPISGHRSVSWYQQTPGQGLQFLFEYFSETQRNKGNFPGRFSGRQFSNSRSEMNVSTLELGDSALYLCASSLRAGEGIDEQYFGPGTRLTVT.

V and J are TRBV29-1 and TRBJ2-3, with unresolved D. Trimming stripped 6 bases from V and 2 bases from J, with 9 bases between. CDR3 length: 12 residues. Germline V CDR1 and CDR2: SQVTM, ANQGSEA. CDR3 loop: CSVQEHTDTQYF. Written as DNA, the CDR3 is TGCAGCGTGCAGGAACACACAGATACGCAGTATTTT.

This clone has more than one count but fewer than ten. The rearrangement uses TRBV19 and TRBJ1-5; tentatively, D is TRBD1 (5 bases). V lost 5 bases and J 7 bases, leaving 18 bases between the germline ends. Looked up from germline, CDR1 is LNHDA and CDR2 is SQIVND (reference sequence). The CDR3 covers 15 residues. CDR3 sequence reads: CASSAQGGMGQPQHF. In DNA form, the CDR3 reads TGTGCCAGTAGTGCCCAGGGAGGAATGGGACAGCCCCAGCATTTT. The variable domain in full, completed from reference TRBV19 and TRBJ1-5, reads DGGITQSPKYLFRKEGQNVTLSCEQNLNHDAMYWYRQDPGQGLRLIYYSQIVNDFQKGDIAEGYSVSREKKESFPLTVTSAQKNPTAFYLCASSAQGGMGQPQHFGDGTRLSIL.

The V call is TRBV5-4, the J call TRBJ1-6, with TRBD1 as a possible D gene (5 bases). The germline V gene has CDR1 SGHNT and CDR2 YYREEE (reference sequence). The V end lost 2 bases, the J end lost 6 bases, and 6 bases lay between the germline ends. The CDR3 is 13 residues long. CDR3 sequence reads: CASSFDSNSPLHF. The DNA for the CDR3 is TGTGCCAGCAGCTTCGACAGTAATTCACCCCTCCACTTT.

V usage is TRBV13 and J usage is TRBJ2-5, with a weak D call TRBD2 (5 bases). CDR1 and CDR2 (germline): PRHDT, FYEKMQ (reference sequence). The CDR3 covers 13 residues. Trimming removed 7 bases at V and 5 bases at J, with 14 bases between. The chain's CDR3 is CASTTPPGETQYF. CDR3 nucleotide sequence: TGTGCCAGCACCACCCCACCGGGGGAGACCCAGTACTTC. Full variable domain (remainder filled in from reference TRBV13 and TRBJ2-5): AAGVIQSPRHLIKEKRETATLKCYPIPRHDTVYWYQQGPGQDPQFLISFYEKMQSDKGSIPDRFSAQQFSDYHSELNMSSLELGDSALYFCASTTPPGETQYFGPGTRLLVL.

The chain has TRBV11-2 and TRBJ2-7, with a tentative D call TRBD1 (6 bases). Germline V gene data show CDR1 as SGHAT and CDR2 as FQNNGV. Trimming left V 5 bases short and J 3 bases short, with 20 bases between. The CDR3 loop spans 16 amino acids. The CDR3 sequence is CASSPIQRRTDYEQYF. DNA for the CDR3: TGTGCCAGCAGCCCGATCCAGAGGAGGACAGACTACGAGCAGTACTTC.

The chain links TRBV7-3 to TRBJ2-5, with 8 nucleotides matching TRBD2. Germline trimming cut 3 bases from V and 4 bases from J; bases unmatched to any gene: 4. Germline CDR1 is SGHTA and CDR2 is FQGTGA. The CDR3 is 14 amino acids. The CDR3: CASSFDGTRETQYF. The CDR3 DNA reads as TGTGCCAGCAGCTTTGACGGGACTAGAGAGACCCAGTACTTC.

The genes are TRBV18 and TRBJ1-2; D unclear. This CDR3 has 13 amino acids. In germline, CDR1 is KGHSH, CDR2 LQKENI. Trimming stripped 3 bases from V and 10 bases from J, with 15 bases between. Here the CDR3 reads CASSPSGLLTYTF. CDR3 sequence (DNA): TGTGCCAGCTCACCCTCAGGTTTACTGACCTACACCTTC.

Notes on this clone: Sequence at one end of the junction differs from germline and may be a read error. The CDR3 here is CASSVLARNPGELFF. Written as DNA, the CDR3 is TGTGCCAGCAGCGTTCTAGCGAGGAACCCCGGGGAGCTGTTTTTT. V usage is TRBV9 and J usage is TRBJ2-2; D might be TRBD2 (6 bases). Germline V gene lookup returns CDR1 SGDLS and CDR2 YYNGEE. This CDR3 is 15 amino acids long.

V and J are TRBV13 and TRBJ1-1; possible D gene TRBD1, 6 bases. The CDR3 loop spans 16 amino acids. Trimming took 4 bases from V and 4 from J, leaving 19 bases between them. Germline V gene lookup returns CDR1 PRHDT and CDR2 FYEKMQ (reference sequence). CDR3 in amino acids: CASSSLNLQQGTEAFF. The CDR3 region has the DNA TGTGCCAGCAGCTCGCTTAATTTGCAACAGGGCACTGAAGCTTTCTTT.

The chain carries TRBV24-1 and TRBJ1-2, with D perhaps matching TRBD1 (6 bases). CDR1 and CDR2 from the germline V gene are KGHDR and SFDVKD. Trimming removed 3 bases from V and 2 bases from J, with 12 bases in between. This CDR3 contains 15 residues. The CDR3 DNA follows: TGTGCCACCAGTGATCCTCCGGGACACAACTATGGCTACACCTTC. It is translated as CATSDPPGHNYGYTF.

The V call is TRBV5-1, the J call TRBJ2-3; 7 nucleotides agree with TRBD1. This CDR3 region has 14 residues. V shed 4 bases and J 5 bases; nucleotides not matched to a gene: 7. The germline V gene encodes CDR1 SGHRS and CDR2 YFSETQ. The CDR3 protein is CASSLGQIGDTQYF. The CDR3 nucleotides read TGCGCCAGCAGCCTGGGACAGATCGGAGATACGCAGTATTTT. The full variable domain, with the rest looked up from reference TRBV5-1 and TRBJ2-3, is KAGVTQTPRYLIKTRGQQVTLSCSPISGHRSVSWYQQTPGQGLQFLFEYFSETQRNKGNFPGRFSGRQFSNSRSEMNVSTLELGDSALYLCASSLGQIGDTQYFGPGTRLTVL.

This clone was seen more than once but under ten times. The genes are TRBV20-1 and TRBJ1-5; D might be TRBD1 (6 bases). Trimming shortened V by 6 bases and J by 8 bases, and 11 bases separated the two germline ends. Per the germline V gene, CDR1 is DFQATT and CDR2 is SNEGSKA (reference sequence). The CDR3 loop spans 11 amino acids. CDR3 sequence reads: CSAKQGEPQHF. CDR3 bases: TGCAGTGCCAAACAGGGAGAGCCCCAGCATTTT.